This TCR beta chain derives from a study of breast tumors, draining lymph nodes, adjacent tissues. Study-wide results and limits: Data only fit, rather than demonstrated, lymph node origin of most tumor T cells. Findings are consistent with lymph node origin and intratumoral expansion of most tumor T cells. Luminal-like breast cancer showed significantly greater tumor-nontumor repertoire similarity than basal-like breast cancer did. Tumors had less TCR diversity than lymph nodes, more than nontumor tissue.

Ten or more counts support this clonotype. The antigen is not known. Per the germline V gene, CDR1 is SGHTS and CDR2 is YDEGEE. The CDR3 is made up of 14 amino acids. Deletions cut 0 bases from V and 6 bases from J, with 9 bases between. The lymph nodes were axillary draining lymph nodes from breast cancer patients. TCRdb recomputed calls from the multiplex PCR reads with MiXCR, one row per CDR3 protein. The sample lists 290,000 or so distinct CDR3 sequences, more than 30% seen once, with 1.1% in the top ten. Input material: axillary lymph node tissue. V gene TRBV5-8 combines with J gene TRBJ2-2, with a weak D call TRBD2 (6 bases). The sequence was obtained from a female donor with breast cancer. Some clones in this sample may be carry-over from other donors' samples. CDR3 nucleotide sequence: TGTGCCAGCAGCTTGGGGAGGGTCCCCGGGGAGCTGTTTTTT. Amino acid sequence: CASSLGRVPGELFF.